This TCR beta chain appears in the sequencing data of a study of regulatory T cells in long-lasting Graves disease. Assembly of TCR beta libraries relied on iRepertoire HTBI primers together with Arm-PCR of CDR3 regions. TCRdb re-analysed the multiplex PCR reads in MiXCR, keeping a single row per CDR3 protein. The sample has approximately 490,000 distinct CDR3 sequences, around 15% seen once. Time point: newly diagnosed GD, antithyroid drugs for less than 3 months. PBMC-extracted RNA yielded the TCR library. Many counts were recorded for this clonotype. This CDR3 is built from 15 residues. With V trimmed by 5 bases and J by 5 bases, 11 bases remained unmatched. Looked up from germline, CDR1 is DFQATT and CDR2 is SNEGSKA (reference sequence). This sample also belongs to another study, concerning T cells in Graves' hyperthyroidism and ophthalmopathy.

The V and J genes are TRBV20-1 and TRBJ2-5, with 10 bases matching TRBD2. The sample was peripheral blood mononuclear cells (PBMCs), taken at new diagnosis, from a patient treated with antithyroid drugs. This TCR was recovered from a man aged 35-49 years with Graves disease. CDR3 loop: CSAPGGTSVRETQYF. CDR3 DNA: TGCAGTGCTCCCGGGGGGACTAGCGTCAGGGAGACCCAGTACTTC.